This note documents a single TCR beta chain sequence. The antigen remains unidentified. This sample was included in a study of cytomegalovirus exposure and HLA in healthy donors. Study-wide points: Most TCR sequences were seen very rarely across donors, but some public TCRs occurred in many.

The CDR3 totals 13 residues. V was pared by 2 bases and J by 4 bases, with 8 bases between. Germline V CDR1 and CDR2: MNHNY, SVGAGI (reference sequence). A multiplex PCR was run with 60 Vbeta primers and 13 Jbeta primers. Some clones are missing from TCRdb's copy, which holds only in-frame ones; the method was immunoSEQ multiplex PCR. There are roughly 190,000 clones in the sample; 70% to 80% occur only once, and about 1.4% lies in the top ten. Source material: PBMCs. The chain recombines TRBV6-6 with TRBJ1-2; D might be TRBD1 (6 bases). This TCR derives from a woman aged 45 to 65 in good health and CMV-seronegative. CDR3 in amino acids: CASSYAGAYGYTF. In DNA, the CDR3 is TGTGCCAGCAGTTACGCAGGGGCCTATGGCTACACCTTC.